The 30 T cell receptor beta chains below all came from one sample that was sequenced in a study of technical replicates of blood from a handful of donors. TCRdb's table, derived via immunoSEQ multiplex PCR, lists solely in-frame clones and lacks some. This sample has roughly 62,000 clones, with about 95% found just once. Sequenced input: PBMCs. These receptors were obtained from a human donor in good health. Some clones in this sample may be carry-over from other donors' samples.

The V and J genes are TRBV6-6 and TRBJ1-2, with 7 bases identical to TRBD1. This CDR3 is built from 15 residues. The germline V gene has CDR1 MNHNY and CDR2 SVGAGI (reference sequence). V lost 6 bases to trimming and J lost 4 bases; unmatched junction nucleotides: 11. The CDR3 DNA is TGTGCCAGCAGCCAAGGGACAGATGTCGGCTATGGCTACACCTTC. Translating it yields CASSQGTDVGYGYTF.

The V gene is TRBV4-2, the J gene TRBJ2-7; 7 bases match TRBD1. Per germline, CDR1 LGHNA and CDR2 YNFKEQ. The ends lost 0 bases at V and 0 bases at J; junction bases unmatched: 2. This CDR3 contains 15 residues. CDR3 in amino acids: CASSQDRGSSYEQYF. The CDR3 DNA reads TGTGCCAGCAGCCAAGACAGGGGGAGCTCCTACGAGCAGTACTTC.

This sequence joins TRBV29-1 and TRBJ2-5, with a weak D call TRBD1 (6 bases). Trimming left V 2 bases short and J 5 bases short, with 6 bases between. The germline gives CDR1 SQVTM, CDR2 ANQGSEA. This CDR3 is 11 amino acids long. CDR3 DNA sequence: TGCAGCGTTGAACAGGGGGAGACCCAGTACTTC. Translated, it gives CSVEQGETQYF.

CDR3 region: CAWRGQGSTEAFF. CDR3 bases: TGTGCCTGGAGGGGACAGGGGAGCACTGAAGCTTTCTTT. The gene calls are TRBV30 and TRBJ1-1; 10 positions match TRBD1. The V and J ends lost 3 bases and 4 bases, in that order; junction bases with no gene match: 2. Germline lookup yields CDR1 GTSNPN and CDR2 SVGIG (reference sequence). CDR3 length: 13 residues.

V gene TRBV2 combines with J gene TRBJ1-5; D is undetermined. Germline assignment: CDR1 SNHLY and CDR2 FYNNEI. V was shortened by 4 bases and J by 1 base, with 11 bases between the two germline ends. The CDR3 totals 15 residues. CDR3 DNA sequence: TGTGCCAGCAGTGGAACTCTCTCGAGCAATCAGCCCCAGCATTTT. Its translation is CASSGTLSSNQPQHF.

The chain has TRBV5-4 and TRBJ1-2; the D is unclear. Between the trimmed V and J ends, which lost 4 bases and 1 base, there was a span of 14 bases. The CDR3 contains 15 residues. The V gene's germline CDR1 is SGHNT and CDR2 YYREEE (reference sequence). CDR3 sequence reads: CASSAARDGNYGYTF. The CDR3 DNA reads TGTGCCAGCAGCGCGGCCCGTGACGGTAACTATGGCTACACCTTC.

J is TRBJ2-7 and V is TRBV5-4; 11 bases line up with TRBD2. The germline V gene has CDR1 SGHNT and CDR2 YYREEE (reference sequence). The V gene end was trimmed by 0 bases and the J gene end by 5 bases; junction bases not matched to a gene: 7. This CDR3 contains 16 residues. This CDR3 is CASSLGLAGYFNEQYF. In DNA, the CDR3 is TGTGCCAGCAGCTTGGGACTAGCGGGATACTTCAACGAGCAGTACTTC.

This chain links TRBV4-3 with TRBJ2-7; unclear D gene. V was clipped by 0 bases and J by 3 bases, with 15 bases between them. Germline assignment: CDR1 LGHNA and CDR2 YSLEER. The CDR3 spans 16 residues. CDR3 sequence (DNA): TGCGCCAGCAGCCAAGAGAGGTCCCGAACGGGCTACGAGCAGTACTTC. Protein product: CASSQERSRTGYEQYF.

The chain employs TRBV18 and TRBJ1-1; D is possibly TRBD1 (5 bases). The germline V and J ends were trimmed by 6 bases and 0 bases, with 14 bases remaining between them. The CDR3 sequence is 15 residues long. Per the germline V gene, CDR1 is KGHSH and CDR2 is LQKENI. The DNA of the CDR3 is TGTGCCAGCTCGCTCAGGGCCACGATGAACACTGAAGCTTTCTTT. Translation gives CASSLRATMNTEAFF.

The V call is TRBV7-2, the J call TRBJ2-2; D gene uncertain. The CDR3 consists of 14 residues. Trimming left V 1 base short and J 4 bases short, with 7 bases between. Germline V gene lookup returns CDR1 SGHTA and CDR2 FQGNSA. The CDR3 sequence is CASSLDPGTGELFF. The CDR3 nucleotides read TGTGCCAGCAGCTTAGACCCGGGCACCGGGGAGCTGTTTTTT.

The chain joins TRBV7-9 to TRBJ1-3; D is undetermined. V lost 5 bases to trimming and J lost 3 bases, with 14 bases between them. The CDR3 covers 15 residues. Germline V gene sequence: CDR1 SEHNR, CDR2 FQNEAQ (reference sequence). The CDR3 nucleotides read TGTGCCAGCAGCCCCCCCCCGAGGGTTGGAAACACCATATATTTT. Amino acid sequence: CASSPPPRVGNTIYF.

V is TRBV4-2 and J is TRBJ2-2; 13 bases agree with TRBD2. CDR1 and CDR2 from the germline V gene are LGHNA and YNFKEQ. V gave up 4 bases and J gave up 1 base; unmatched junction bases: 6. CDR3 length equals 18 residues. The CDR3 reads CASSLRTSGGGNTGELFF. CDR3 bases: TGTGCCAGCAGCCTAAGGACTAGCGGGGGCGGGAACACCGGGGAGCTGTTTTTT.

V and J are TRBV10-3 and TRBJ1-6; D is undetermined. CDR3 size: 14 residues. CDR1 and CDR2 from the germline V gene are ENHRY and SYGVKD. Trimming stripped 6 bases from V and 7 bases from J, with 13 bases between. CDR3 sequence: CAIRPEGPNSPLHF. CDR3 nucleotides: TGTGCCATCAGGCCGGAGGGTCCCAATTCACCCCTCCACTTT.

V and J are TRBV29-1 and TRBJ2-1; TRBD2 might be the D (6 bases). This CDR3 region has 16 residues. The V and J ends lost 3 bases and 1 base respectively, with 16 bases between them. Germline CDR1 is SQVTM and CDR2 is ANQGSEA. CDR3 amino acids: CSVDSTSRGSYNEQFF. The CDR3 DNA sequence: TGCAGCGTTGATAGTACCTCGCGGGGATCCTACAATGAGCAGTTCTTC.

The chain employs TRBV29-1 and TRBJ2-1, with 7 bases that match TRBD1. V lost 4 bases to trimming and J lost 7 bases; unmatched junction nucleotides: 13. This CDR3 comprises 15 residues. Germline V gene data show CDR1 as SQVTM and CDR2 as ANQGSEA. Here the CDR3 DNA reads TGCAGCGTTGTAGGAAGGACAGGCGGTCTGAATGAGCAGTTCTTC. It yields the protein CSVVGRTGGLNEQFF.

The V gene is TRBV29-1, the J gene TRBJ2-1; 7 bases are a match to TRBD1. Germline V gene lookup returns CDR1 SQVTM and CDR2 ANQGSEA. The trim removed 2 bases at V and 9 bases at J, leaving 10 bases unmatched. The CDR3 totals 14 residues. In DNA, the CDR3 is TGCAGCGTTGAAATCGGCAGGGGGTTAGCTGAGCAGTTCTTC. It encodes CSVEIGRGLAEQFF.

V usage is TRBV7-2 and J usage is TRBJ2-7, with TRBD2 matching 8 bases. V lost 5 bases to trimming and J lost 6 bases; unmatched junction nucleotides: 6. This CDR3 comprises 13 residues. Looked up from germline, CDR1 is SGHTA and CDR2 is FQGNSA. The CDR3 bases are TGTGCCAGCAGCCCTGAAAGCGGGGGCGAGCAGTACTTC. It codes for CASSPESGGEQYF.

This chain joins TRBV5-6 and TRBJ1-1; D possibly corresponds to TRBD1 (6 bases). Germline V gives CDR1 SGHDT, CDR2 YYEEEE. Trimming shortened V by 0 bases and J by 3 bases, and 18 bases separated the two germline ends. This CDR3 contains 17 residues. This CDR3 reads CASSLVGGLGRDTEAFF. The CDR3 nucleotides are TGTGCCAGCAGCTTGGTCGGGGGGCTTGGGAGGGACACTGAAGCTTTCTTT.

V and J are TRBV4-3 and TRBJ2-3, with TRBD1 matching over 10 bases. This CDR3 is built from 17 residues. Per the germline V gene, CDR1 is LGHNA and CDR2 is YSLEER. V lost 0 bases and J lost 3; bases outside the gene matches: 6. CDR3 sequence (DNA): TGCGCCAGCAGCCAAGATTTGACAGGGGGCGCGACAGATACGCAGTATTTT. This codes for CASSQDLTGGATDTQYF.

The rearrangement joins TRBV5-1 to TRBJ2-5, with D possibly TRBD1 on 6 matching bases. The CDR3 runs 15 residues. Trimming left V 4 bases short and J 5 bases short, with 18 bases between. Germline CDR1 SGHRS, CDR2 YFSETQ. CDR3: CASSLGTSVWETQYF. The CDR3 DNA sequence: TGCGCCAGCAGCCTGGGGACATCAGTGTGGGAGACCCAGTACTTC.

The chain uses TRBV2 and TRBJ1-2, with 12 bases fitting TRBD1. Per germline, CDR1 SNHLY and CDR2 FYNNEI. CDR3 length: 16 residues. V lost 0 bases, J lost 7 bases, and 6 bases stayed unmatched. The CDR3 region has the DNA TGTGCCAGCAGTGAAGCGCCCAGGGACAGGGGGCCTGGCTACACCTTC. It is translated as CASSEAPRDRGPGYTF.

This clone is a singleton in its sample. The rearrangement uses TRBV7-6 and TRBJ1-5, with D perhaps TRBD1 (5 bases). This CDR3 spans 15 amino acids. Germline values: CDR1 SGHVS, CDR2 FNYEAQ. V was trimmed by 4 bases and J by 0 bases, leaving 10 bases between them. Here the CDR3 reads CASSSTVNSNQPQHF. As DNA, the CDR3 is TGTGCCAGCAGCTCGACAGTGAATAGCAATCAGCCCCAGCATTTT.

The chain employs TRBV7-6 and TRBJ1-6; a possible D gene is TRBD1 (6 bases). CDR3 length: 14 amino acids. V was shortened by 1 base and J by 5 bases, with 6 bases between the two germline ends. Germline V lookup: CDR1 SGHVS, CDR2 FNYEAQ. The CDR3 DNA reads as TGTGCCAGCAGCTTAGACAGGGATAATTCACCCCTCCACTTT. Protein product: CASSLDRDNSPLHF.

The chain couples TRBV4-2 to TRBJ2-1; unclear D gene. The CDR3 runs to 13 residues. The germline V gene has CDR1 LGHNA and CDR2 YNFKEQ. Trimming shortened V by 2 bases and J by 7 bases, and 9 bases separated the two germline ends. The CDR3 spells CASSQPGPNEQFF. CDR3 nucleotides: TGTGCCAGCAGCCAACCGGGTCCTAATGAGCAGTTCTTC.

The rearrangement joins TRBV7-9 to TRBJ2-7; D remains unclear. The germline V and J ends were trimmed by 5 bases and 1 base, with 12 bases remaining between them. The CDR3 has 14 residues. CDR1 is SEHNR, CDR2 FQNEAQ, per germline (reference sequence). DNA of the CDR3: TGTGCCAGCAGCCCCGACATGAGATCCTACGAGCAGTACTTC. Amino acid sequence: CASSPDMRSYEQYF.

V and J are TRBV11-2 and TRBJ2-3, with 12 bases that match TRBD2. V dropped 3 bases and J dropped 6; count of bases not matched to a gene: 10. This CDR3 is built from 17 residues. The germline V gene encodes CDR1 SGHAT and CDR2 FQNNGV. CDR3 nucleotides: TGTGCCAGCAGCTTCAGGACTAGCGGGAATGTTGGTGATACGCAGTATTTT. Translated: CASSFRTSGNVGDTQYF.

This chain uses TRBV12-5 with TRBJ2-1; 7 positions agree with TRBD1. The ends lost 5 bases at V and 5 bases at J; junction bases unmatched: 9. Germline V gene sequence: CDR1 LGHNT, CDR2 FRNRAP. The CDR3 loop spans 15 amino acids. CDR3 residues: CASGPPGQINNEQFF. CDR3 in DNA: TGTGCTAGTGGTCCTCCGGGACAGATCAACAATGAGCAGTTCTTC.

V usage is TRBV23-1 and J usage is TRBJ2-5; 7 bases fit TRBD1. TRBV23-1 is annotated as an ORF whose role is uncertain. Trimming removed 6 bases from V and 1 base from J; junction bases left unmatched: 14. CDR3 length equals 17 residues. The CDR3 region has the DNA TGCGCCAGCAGCCCCCACCTTAAGCGACAGGGCCAAGAGACCCAGTACTTC. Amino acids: CASSPHLKRQGQETQYF.

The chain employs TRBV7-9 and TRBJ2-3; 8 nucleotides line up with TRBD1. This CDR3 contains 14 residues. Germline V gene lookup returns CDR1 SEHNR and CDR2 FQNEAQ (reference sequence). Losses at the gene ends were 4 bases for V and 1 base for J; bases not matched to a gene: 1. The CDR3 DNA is TGTGCCAGCAGCTCACAGGGGGGCACAGATACGCAGTATTTT. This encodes CASSSQGGTDTQYF.

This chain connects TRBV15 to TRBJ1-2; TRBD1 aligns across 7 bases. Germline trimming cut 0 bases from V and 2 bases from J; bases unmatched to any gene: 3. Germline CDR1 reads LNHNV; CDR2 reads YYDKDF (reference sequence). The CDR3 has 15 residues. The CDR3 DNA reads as TGTGCCACCAGCAGAGACAACAGGGGCAACTATGGCTACACCTTC. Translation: CATSRDNRGNYGYTF.